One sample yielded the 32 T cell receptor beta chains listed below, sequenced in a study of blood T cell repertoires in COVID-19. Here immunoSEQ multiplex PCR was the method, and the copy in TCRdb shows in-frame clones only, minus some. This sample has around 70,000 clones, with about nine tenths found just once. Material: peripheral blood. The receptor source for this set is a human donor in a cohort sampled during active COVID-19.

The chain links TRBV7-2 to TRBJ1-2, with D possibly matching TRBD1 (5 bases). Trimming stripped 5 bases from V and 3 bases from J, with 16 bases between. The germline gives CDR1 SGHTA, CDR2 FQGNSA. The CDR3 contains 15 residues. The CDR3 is CASSPRGDDYYGYTF. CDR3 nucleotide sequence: TGTGCCAGCAGCCCTCGGGGGGACGACTACTATGGCTACACCTTC.

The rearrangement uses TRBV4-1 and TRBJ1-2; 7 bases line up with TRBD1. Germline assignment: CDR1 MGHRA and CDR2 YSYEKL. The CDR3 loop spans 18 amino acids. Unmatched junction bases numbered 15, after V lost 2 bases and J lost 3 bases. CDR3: CASSQLWETGRQYYGYTF. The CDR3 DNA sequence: TGCGCCAGCAGCCAATTGTGGGAGACAGGGAGACAATACTATGGCTACACCTTC.

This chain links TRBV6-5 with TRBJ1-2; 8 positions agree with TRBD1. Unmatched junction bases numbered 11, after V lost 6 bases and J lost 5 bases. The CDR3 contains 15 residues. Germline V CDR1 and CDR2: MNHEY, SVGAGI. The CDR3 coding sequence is TGTGCCAGCAGCTCTTCCGGGACAGGAGTATATGGCTACACCTTC. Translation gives CASSSSGTGVYGYTF.

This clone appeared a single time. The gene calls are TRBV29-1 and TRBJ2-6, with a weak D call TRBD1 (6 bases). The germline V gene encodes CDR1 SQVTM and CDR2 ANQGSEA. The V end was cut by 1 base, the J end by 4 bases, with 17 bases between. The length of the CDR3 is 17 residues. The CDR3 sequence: CSVEGTSTGPGANVLTF. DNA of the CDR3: TGCAGCGTTGAAGGGACCTCGACAGGTCCGGGGGCCAACGTCCTGACTTTC.

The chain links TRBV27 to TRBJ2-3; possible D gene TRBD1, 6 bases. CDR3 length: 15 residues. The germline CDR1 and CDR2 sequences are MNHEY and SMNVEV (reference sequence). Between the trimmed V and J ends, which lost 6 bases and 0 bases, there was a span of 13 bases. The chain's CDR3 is CASRHRETSTDTQYF. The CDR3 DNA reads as TGTGCCAGCAGACACAGGGAAACTAGCACAGATACGCAGTATTTT.

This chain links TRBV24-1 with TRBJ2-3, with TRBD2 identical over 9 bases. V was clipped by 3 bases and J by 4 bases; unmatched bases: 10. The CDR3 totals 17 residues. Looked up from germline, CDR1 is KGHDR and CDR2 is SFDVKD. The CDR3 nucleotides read TGTGCCACCAGTGATGGCGGGAGGGCCCCATCGGCAGATACGCAGTATTTT. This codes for CATSDGGRAPSADTQYF.

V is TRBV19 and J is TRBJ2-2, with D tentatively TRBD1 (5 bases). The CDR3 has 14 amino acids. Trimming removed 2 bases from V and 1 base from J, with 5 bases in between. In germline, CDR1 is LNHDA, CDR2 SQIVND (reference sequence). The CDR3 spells CASSIQGNTGELFF. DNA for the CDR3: TGTGCCAGTAGTATACAGGGGAACACCGGGGAGCTGTTTTTT.

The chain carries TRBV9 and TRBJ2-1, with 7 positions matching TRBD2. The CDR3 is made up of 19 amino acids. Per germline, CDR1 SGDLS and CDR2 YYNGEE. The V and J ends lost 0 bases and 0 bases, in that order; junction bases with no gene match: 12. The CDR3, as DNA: TGTGCCAGCAGCGTAGGTTCGTCCAGCGGGACGAGCTCCTACAATGAGCAGTTCTTC. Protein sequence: CASSVGSSSGTSSYNEQFF.

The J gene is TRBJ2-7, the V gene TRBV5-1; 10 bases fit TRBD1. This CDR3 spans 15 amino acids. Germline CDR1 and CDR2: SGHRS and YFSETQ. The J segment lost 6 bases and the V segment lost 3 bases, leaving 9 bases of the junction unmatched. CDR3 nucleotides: TGCGCCAGCAGCTCGTCCGGGACAGGGGCCGGCGAGCAGTACTTC. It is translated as CASSSSGTGAGEQYF.

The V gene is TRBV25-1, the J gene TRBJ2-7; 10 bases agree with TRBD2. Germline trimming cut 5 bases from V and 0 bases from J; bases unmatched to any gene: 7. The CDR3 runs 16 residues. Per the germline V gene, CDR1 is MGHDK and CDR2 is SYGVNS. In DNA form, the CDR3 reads TGTGCCAGCAGTCCCGGACTAGCGGTCCGCTCCTACGAGCAGTACTTC. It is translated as CASSPGLAVRSYEQYF.

CDR3 region: CATSNADTQYF. The CDR3 nucleotides read TGTGCCACCAGTAATGCAGATACGCAGTATTTT. The chain joins TRBV15 to TRBJ2-3; D not resolved. The germline V gene encodes CDR1 LNHNV and CDR2 YYDKDF (reference sequence). The V gene lost 6 bases and the J gene lost 4 bases, with 5 bases spanning the gap. The CDR3 totals 11 residues.

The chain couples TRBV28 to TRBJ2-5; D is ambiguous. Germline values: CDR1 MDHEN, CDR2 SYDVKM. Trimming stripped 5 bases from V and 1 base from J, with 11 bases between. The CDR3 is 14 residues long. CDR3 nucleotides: TGTGCCAGCAGTACCCCGGGTATCCAAGAGACCCAGTACTTC. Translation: CASSTPGIQETQYF. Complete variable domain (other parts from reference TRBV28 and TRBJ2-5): DVKVTQSSRYLVKRTGEKVFLECVQDMDHENMFWYRQDPGLGLRLIYFSYDVKMKEKGDIPEGYSVSREKKERFSLILESASTNQTSMYLCASSTPGIQETQYFGPGTRLLVL.

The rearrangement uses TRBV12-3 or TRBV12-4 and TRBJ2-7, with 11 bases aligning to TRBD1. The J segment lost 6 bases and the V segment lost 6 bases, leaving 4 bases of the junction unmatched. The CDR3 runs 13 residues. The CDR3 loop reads CASSWDRGTEQYF. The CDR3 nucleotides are TGTGCCAGCAGCTGGGACAGGGGGACCGAGCAGTACTTC.

CDR3 residues: CASSTAGLTEAFF. For the CDR3, the DNA is TGTGCCAGTAGTACGGCAGGATTAACTGAAGCTTTCTTT. V gene TRBV19 combines with J gene TRBJ1-1; D not resolved. The CDR3 covers 13 residues. V dropped 4 bases and J dropped 5 bases, with 11 bases sitting between them. CDR1 and CDR2 (germline): LNHDA, SQIVND (reference sequence). Looking up the rest from reference TRBV19 and TRBJ1-1 gives the full variable domain: DGGITQSPKYLFRKEGQNVTLSCEQNLNHDAMYWYRQDPGQGLRLIYYSQIVNDFQKGDIAEGYSVSREKKESFPLTVTSAQKNPTAFYLCASSTAGLTEAFFGQGTRLTVV.

The CDR3 DNA sequence: TGCGCCAGCAAGGGACACCCTCGAGATGATGGGGGCTACACCTTC. Translated: CASKGHPRDDGGYTF. V and J are TRBV5-1 and TRBJ1-2, with D possibly matching TRBD1 (6 bases). Germline V lookup: CDR1 SGHRS, CDR2 YFSETQ. The V gene lost 6 bases and the J gene lost 8 bases, with 23 bases spanning the gap. The CDR3 loop spans 15 amino acids.

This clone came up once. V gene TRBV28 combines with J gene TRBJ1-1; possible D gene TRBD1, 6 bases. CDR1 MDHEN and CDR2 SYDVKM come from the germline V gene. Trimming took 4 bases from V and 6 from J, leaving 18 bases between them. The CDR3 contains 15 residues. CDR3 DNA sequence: TGTGCCAGCAGTTACGACTCAGGGGACGAGTCTGAAGCTTTCTTT. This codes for CASSYDSGDESEAFF.

CDR3 sequence reads: CASSHGDREGYTF. CDR3 DNA sequence: TGTGCCAGCAGCCACGGGGACAGGGAAGGCTACACCTTC. The rearrangement joins TRBV3-1 (or the pseudogene TRBV3-2) to TRBJ1-2; the match to TRBD1 covers 9 bases. J lost 8 bases, V lost 3 bases, and 4 bases had no gene match. This CDR3 is built from 13 residues. Germline CDR1 is LGHDT and CDR2 is YNNKEL (reference sequence).

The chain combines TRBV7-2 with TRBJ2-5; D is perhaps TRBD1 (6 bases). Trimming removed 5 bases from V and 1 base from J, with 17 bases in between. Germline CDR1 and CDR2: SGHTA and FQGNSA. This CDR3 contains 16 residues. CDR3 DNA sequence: TGTGCCAGCAGCCGCGAATCGGACAGCCTCCAAGAGACCCAGTACTTC. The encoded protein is CASSRESDSLQETQYF.

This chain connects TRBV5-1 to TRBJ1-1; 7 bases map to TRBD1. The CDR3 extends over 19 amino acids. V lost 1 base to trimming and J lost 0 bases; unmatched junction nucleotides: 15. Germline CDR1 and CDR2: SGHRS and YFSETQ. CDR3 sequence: CASSLFPRGGQKLNTEAFF. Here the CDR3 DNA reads TGCGCCAGCAGCTTGTTCCCCCGGGGGGGACAGAAATTGAACACTGAAGCTTTCTTT.

CDR3 sequence: CASSAGTSGRDEQFF. In nucleotides, the CDR3 is TGTGCCAGTAGTGCCGGGACTAGCGGGAGAGATGAGCAGTTCTTC. The chain links TRBV19 to TRBJ2-1; 14 bases align to TRBD2. This CDR3 has 15 amino acids. Germline lookup yields CDR1 LNHDA and CDR2 SQIVND (reference sequence). V lost 5 bases and J lost 8; bases outside the gene matches: 5.

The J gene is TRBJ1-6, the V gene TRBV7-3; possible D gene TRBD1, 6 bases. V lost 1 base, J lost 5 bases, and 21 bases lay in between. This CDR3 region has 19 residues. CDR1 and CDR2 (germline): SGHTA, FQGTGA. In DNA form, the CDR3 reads TGTGCCAGCAGCTTAATCGAAGAGGGGATCAGGGGACATAATTCACCCCTCCACTTT. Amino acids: CASSLIEEGIRGHNSPLHF.

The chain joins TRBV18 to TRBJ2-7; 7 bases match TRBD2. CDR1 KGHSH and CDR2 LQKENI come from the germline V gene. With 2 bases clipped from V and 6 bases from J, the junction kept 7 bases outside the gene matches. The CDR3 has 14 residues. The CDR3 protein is CASSPKSGTPEQYF. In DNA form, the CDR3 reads TGTGCCAGCTCACCAAAAAGCGGGACGCCCGAGCAGTACTTC.

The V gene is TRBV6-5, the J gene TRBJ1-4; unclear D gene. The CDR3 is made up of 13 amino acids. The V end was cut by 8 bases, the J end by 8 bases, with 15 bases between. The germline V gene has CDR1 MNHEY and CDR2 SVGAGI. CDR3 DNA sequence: TGTGCCAGCTCGAGGGCCAGCGAAGAAAAACTGTTTTTT. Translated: CASSRASEEKLFF.

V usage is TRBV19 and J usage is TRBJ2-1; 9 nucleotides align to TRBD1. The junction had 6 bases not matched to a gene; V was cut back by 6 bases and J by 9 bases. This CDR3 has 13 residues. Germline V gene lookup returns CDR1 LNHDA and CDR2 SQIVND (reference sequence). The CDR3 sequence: CASSTQGAGEQFF. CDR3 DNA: TGTGCCAGTAGCACACAGGGGGCAGGTGAGCAGTTCTTC.

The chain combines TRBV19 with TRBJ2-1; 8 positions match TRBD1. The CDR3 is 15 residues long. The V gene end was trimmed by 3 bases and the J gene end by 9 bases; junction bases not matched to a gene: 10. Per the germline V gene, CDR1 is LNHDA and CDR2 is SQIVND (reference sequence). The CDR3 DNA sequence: TGTGCCAGTAGTATGGGCAGGGGGCGGATGGGTGAGCAGTTCTTC. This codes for CASSMGRGRMGEQFF.

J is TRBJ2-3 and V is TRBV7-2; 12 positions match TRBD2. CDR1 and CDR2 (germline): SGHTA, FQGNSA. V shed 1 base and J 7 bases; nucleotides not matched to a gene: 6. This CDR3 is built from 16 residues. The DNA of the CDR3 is TGTGCCAGCAGCTTAGGACTAGCGGGGGAGCCTTATACGCAGTATTTT. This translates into CASSLGLAGEPYTQYF.

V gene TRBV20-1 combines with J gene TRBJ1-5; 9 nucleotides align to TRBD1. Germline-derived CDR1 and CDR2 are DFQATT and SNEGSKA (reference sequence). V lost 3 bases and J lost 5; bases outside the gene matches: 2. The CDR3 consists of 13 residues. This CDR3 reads CSASGDRDQPQHF. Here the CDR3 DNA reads TGCAGTGCTAGTGGGGACAGGGATCAGCCCCAGCATTTT.

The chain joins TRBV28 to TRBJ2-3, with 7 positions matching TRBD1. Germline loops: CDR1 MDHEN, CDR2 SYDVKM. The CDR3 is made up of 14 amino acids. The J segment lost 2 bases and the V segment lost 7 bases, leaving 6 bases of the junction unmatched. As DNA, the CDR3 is TGTGCCAGCAACACCGGGACAGCCACAGATACGCAGTATTTT. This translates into CASNTGTATDTQYF.

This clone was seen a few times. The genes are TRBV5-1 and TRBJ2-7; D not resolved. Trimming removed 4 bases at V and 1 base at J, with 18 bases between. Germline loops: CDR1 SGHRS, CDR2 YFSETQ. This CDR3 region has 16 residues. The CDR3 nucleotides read TGCGCCAGCAGCCCAACCGGAGACCCAACTTCCTACGAGCAGTACTTC. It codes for CASSPTGDPTSYEQYF.

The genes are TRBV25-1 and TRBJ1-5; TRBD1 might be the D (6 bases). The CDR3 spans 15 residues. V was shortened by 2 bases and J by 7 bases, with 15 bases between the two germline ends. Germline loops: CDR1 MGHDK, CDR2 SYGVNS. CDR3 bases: TGTGCCAGCAGTGAAAGAGGGGACAATTACCAGCCCCAGCATTTT. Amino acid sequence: CASSERGDNYQPQHF.

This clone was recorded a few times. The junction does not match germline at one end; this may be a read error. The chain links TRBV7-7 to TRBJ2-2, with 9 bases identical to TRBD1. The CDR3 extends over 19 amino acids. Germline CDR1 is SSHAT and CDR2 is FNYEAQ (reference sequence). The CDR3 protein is CASSLAHPGQGSWTGELFF. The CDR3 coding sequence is TGTGCTAGCAGCTTAGCGCATCCGGGACAGGGCTCGTGGACCGGGGAGCTGTTTTTT.

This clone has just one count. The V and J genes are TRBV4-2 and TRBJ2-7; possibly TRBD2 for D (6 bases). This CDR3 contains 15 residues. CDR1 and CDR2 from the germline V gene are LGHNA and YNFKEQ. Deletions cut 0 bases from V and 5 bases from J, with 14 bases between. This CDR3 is CASSQDFTEGHEQYF. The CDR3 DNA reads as TGTGCCAGCAGCCAAGATTTTACGGAGGGACACGAGCAGTACTTC.